The T cell receptor beta chain under discussion was sequenced for a study of blood T cell repertoires in COVID-19. In the study overall: Whether acute or convalescent, the COVID-19 samples came from the United States, Italy and Spain. PBMCs, B-cell-depleted T cells, or T cells were the source of the cDNA or gDNA that made up the material.

In the original workflow: Amplification of reference gene primers was used by the study to estimate nucleated cell counts. TCRdb keeps only in-frame clones here, not all; method: immunoSEQ multiplex PCR. V, J and clone size are taken as reported in that table, and D and trimming were inferred from the DNA itself. In the table there are 110,000 to 150,000 clones, 65% to 80% of which are singletons. The CDR3 loop spans 13 amino acids. The V end lost 7 bases, the J end lost 8 bases, and 16 bases lay between the germline ends. Germline CDR1 reads MGHDK; CDR2 reads SYGVNS. J is TRBJ2-3 and V is TRBV25-1; D is possibly TRBD2 (7 bases). The sequencing sample was made of peripheral blood. This clonotype was sampled from a woman in her sixties or seventies with acute or convalescent COVID-19. This CDR3 reads CASKGGGGSTQYF. In DNA form, the CDR3 reads TGTGCCAGCAAAGGGGGGGGAGGGTCTACGCAGTATTTT.